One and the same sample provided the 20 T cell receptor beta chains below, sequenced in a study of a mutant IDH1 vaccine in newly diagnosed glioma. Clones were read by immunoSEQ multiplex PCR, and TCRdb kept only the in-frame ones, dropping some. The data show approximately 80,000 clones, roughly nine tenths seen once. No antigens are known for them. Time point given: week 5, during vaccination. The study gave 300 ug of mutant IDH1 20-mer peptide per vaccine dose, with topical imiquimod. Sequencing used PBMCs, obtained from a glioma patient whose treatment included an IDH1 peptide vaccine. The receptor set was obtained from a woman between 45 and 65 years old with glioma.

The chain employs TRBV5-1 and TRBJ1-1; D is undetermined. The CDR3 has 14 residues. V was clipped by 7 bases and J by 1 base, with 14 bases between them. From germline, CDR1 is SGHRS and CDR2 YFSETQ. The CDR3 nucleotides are TGCGCCAGCCAAGTCCCGGGAAAGAACACTGAAGCTTTCTTT. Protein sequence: CASQVPGKNTEAFF.

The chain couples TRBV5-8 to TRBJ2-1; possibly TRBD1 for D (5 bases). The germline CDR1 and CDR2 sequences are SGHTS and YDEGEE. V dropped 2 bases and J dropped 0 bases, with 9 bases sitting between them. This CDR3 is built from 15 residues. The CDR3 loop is CASSLQESSYNEQFF. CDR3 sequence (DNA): TGTGCCAGCAGCTTACAGGAGAGCTCCTACAATGAGCAGTTCTTC.

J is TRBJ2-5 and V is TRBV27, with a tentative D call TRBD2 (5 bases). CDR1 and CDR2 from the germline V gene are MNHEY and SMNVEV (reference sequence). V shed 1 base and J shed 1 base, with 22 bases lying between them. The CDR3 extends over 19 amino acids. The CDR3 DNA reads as TGTGCCAGCAGTTTATTAAGGGAGAGAGTCCCAGAGGTCCAAGAGACCCAGTACTTC. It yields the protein CASSLLRERVPEVQETQYF.

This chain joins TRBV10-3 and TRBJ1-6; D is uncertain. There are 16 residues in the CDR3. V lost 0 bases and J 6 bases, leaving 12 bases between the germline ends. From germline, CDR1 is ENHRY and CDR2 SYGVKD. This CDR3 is CAISESTQTSNSPLHF. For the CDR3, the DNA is TGTGCCATCAGTGAGTCGACCCAGACGAGTAATTCACCCCTCCACTTT.

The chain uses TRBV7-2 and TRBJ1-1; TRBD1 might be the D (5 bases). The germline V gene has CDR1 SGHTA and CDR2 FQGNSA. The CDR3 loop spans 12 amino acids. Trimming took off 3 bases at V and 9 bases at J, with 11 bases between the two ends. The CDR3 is CASSFQGIQAFF. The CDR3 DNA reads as TGTGCCAGCAGCTTCCAGGGTATTCAAGCTTTCTTT.

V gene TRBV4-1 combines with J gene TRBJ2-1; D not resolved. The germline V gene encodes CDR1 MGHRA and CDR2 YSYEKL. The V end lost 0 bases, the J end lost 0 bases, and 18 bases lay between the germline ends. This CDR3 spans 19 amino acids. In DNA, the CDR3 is TGCGCCAGCAGCCAAGACTGGTCCTTTCGCCCAAGCTCCTACAATGAGCAGTTCTTC. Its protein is CASSQDWSFRPSSYNEQFF.

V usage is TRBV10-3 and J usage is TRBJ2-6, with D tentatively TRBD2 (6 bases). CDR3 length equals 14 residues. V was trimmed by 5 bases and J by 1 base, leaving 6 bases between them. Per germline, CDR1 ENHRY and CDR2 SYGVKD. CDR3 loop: CAISRESGANVLTF. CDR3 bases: TGTGCCATCAGTCGGGAGTCTGGGGCCAACGTCCTGACTTTC.

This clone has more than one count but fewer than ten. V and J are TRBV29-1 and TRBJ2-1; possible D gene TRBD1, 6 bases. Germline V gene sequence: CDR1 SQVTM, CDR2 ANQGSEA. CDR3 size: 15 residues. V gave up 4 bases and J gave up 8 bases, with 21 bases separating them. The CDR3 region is CSVGGPGVNRDEQFF. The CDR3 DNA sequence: TGCAGCGTTGGGGGCCCAGGGGTCAATAGAGATGAGCAGTTCTTC.

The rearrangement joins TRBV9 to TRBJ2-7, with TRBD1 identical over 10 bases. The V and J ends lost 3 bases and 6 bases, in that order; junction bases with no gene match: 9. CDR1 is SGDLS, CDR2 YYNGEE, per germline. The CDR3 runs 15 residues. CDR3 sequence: CASSDRTGGQSEQYF. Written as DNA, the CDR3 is TGTGCCAGCAGCGATCGGACAGGGGGGCAATCCGAGCAGTACTTC.

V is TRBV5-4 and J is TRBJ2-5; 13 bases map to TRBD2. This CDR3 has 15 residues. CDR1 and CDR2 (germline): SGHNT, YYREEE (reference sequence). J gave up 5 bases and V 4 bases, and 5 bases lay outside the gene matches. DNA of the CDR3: TGTGCCAGCAGCATTCGGACTAGCGGGAGTGAGACCCAGTACTTC. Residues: CASSIRTSGSETQYF.

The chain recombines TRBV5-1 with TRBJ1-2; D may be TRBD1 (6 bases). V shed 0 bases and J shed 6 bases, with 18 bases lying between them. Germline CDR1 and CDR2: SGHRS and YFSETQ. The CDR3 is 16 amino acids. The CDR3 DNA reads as TGCGCCAGCAGCTTGGGAGCAGGGGCTGGGTCGAATGGCTACACCTTC. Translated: CASSLGAGAGSNGYTF.

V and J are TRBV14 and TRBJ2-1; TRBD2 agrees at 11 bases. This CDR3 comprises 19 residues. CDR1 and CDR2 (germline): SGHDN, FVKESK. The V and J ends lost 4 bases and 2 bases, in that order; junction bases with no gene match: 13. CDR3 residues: CASSPETSGSYPAYNEQFF. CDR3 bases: TGTGCCAGCAGCCCCGAAACTAGCGGGAGTTACCCAGCCTACAATGAGCAGTTCTTC.

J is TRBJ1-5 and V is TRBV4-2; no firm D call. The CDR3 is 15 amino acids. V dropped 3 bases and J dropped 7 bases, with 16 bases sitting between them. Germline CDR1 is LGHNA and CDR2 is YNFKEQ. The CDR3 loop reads CASSQGRGGNQPQHF. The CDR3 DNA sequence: TGTGCCAGCAGCCAGGGTCGGGGAGGTAACCAGCCCCAGCATTTT.

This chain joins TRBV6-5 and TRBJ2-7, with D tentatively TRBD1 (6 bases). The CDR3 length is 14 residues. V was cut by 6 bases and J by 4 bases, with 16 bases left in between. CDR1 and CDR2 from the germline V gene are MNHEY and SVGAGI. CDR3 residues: CASRYRDIVYEQYF. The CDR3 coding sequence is TGTGCCAGCAGATACAGGGATATAGTTTACGAGCAGTACTTC.

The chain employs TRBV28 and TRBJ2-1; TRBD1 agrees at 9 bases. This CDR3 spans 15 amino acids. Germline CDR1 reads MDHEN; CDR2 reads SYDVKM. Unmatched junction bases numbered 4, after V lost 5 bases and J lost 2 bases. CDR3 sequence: CASSTTGGAYNEQFF. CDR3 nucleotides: TGTGCCAGCAGTACAACAGGGGGCGCCTACAATGAGCAGTTCTTC.

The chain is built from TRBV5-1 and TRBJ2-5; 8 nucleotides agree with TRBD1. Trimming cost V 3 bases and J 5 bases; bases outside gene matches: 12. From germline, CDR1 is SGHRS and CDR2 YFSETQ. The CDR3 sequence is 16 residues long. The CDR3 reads CASSSDGTGRGETQYF. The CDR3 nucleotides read TGCGCCAGCAGCTCGGACGGGACAGGTCGGGGGGAGACCCAGTACTTC.

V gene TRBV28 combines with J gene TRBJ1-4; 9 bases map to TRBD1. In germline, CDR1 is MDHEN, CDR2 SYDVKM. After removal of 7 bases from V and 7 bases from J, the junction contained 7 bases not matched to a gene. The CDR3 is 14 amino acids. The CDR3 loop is CASNQQGAIEKLFF. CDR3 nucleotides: TGTGCCAGCAACCAACAGGGGGCGATTGAAAAACTGTTTTTT.

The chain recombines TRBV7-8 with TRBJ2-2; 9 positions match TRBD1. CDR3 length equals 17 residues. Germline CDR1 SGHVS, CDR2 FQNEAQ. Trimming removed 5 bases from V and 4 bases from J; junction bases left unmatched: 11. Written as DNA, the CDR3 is TGTGCCAGCAGCGCATACAGGGGGCCGACGGCCACCGGGGAGCTGTTTTTT. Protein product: CASSAYRGPTATGELFF.

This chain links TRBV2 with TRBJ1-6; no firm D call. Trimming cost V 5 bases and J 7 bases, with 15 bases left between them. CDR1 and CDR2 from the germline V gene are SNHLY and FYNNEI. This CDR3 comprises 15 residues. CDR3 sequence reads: CASSLTSSANSPLHF. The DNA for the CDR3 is TGTGCCAGCAGTCTGACATCAAGCGCCAATTCACCCCTCCACTTT.

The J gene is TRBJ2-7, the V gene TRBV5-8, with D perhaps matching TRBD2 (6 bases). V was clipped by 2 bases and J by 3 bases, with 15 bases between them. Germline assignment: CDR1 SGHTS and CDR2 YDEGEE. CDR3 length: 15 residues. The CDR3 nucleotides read TGTGCCAGCAGCTTAGGCGGGACCACCAACTACGAGCAGTACTTC. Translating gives CASSLGGTTNYEQYF.